This T cell receptor beta chain was found in a study of cytomegalovirus exposure and HLA in healthy donors. Use of 60 Vbeta and 13 Jbeta primers characterized the PCR. Only in-frame clones appear in the TCRdb table, and some are missing; sequencing was by immunoSEQ multiplex PCR. In the table there are 200,000 or so clones, 81% of which are singletons. V dropped 5 bases and J dropped 0; count of bases not matched to a gene: 3. The CDR3 is made up of 15 amino acids. Per the germline V gene, CDR1 is SGHNT and CDR2 is YENEEA. This clone appeared a few times. This receptor was identified in a woman between 18 and 29 years old in good health and CMV-seropositive. The sequenced sample consisted of PBMCs. The gene calls are TRBV11-3 and TRBJ2-2; 7 positions agree with TRBD2. The CDR3 nucleotides are TGTGCCAGCAGCAAAAGCGGGGCGAACACCGGGGAGCTGTTTTTT. Residues: CASSKSGANTGELFF.